A single sample is the source of the 10 T cell receptor beta chains below, sequenced in a study of blood T cell repertoires in COVID-19. Generated by immunoSEQ multiplex PCR, the TCRdb table keeps only in-frame clones and is missing some. Of roughly 45,000 clones in the sample, about 84% were seen once. Sequencing was carried out using peripheral blood. The receptors derive from a woman aged 60-75 years with acute or convalescent COVID-19.

The chain recombines TRBV18 with TRBJ2-1; D gene uncertain. The germline V gene encodes CDR1 KGHSH and CDR2 LQKENI. The CDR3 has 11 residues. V was clipped by 6 bases and J by 9 bases, with 9 bases between them. Here the CDR3 DNA reads TGTGCCAGCTCGCCTAAGAGTGAGCAGTTCTTC. The encoded protein is CASSPKSEQFF.

The genes are TRBV27 and TRBJ1-2; no firm D call. The V and J ends lost 3 bases and 4 bases respectively, with 15 bases between them. The CDR3 consists of 15 residues. The germline V gene encodes CDR1 MNHEY and CDR2 SMNVEV (reference sequence). DNA for the CDR3: TGTGCCAGCAGTTTCCAGGACGGGAGTTTCTATGGCTACACCTTC. Amino acids: CASSFQDGSFYGYTF.

CDR3 loop: CASTSSLLAGEVSAKNIQYF. The CDR3 region has the DNA TGTGCCTCCACGAGCTCTTTACTAGCGGGAGAAGTTTCTGCCAAAAACATTCAGTACTTC. This chain links TRBV15 with TRBJ2-4, with 11 nucleotides matching TRBD2. Trimming cost V 11 bases and J 1 base; bases outside gene matches: 22. Germline CDR1 reads LNHNV; CDR2 reads YYDKDF (reference sequence). The CDR3 is 20 amino acids.

The chain combines TRBV2 with TRBJ1-4, with D maybe TRBD1 (5 bases). The germline V and J ends were trimmed by 6 bases and 7 bases, with 15 bases remaining between them. Germline assignment: CDR1 SNHLY and CDR2 FYNNEI. There are 14 residues in the CDR3. Here the CDR3 reads CASRPTMGGEKLFF. CDR3 nucleotides: TGTGCCAGCAGGCCGACTATGGGGGGTGAAAAACTGTTTTTT.

The chain employs TRBV27 and TRBJ2-7; TRBD2 matches 7 bases. The CDR3 length is 14 residues. Germline assignment: CDR1 MNHEY and CDR2 SMNVEV (reference sequence). V lost 4 bases to trimming and J lost 5 bases; unmatched junction nucleotides: 8. The CDR3 DNA is TGTGCCAGCAGTTCCCCTGGACTAGTCCACGAGCAGTACTTC. Translating it yields CASSSPGLVHEQYF.

The V call is TRBV3-1 (or the pseudogene TRBV3-2), the J call TRBJ2-1, with a weak D call TRBD2 (6 bases). The length of the CDR3 is 12 residues. Trimming took 2 bases from V and 16 from J, leaving 15 bases between them. CDR1 is LGHDT and CDR2 is YNNKEL in the germline V gene (reference sequence). The CDR3 region has the DNA TGTGCCAGCAGCCAACGAGGAGGGCGCGTCTTCTTC. Translation: CASSQRGGRVFF.

The chain uses TRBV4-2 and TRBJ2-1; D remains ambiguous. The V end was cut by 0 bases, the J end by 0 bases, with 9 bases between. The CDR3 spans 16 residues. Germline CDR1 reads LGHNA; CDR2 reads YNFKEQ. CDR3 amino acids: CASSQELTPSYNEQFF. DNA of the CDR3: TGTGCCAGCAGCCAAGAACTAACACCCTCCTACAATGAGCAGTTCTTC.

V and J are TRBV10-3 and TRBJ1-1; no definite D call. Per the germline V gene, CDR1 is ENHRY and CDR2 is SYGVKD. V gave up 4 bases and J gave up 1 base, with 7 bases separating them. CDR3 length: 13 residues. CDR3 protein: CAISGPGNTEAFF. The CDR3 DNA is TGTGCCATCAGTGGACCGGGGAACACTGAAGCTTTCTTT.

This clone occurred once. The chain has TRBV24-1 and TRBJ1-2; D is perhaps TRBD1 (6 bases). V was pared by 4 bases and J by 2 bases, with 13 bases between. The CDR3 runs 15 residues. CDR1 and CDR2 from the germline V gene are KGHDR and SFDVKD. The CDR3 nucleotides are TGTGCCACCAGTGAACCAACAGGGAACAACTATGGCTACACCTTC. Its translation is CATSEPTGNNYGYTF.

J is TRBJ2-1 and V is TRBV5-4, with TRBD2 matching over 9 bases. The CDR3 covers 15 residues. The V segment lost 0 bases and the J segment 7 bases; nucleotides outside the gene matches: 5. The germline CDR1 and CDR2 sequences are SGHNT and YYREEE (reference sequence). CDR3 in DNA: TGTGCCAGCAGCTTGGAAGCGGGGGGATGGAATGAGCAGTTCTTC. Its protein product is CASSLEAGGWNEQFF.